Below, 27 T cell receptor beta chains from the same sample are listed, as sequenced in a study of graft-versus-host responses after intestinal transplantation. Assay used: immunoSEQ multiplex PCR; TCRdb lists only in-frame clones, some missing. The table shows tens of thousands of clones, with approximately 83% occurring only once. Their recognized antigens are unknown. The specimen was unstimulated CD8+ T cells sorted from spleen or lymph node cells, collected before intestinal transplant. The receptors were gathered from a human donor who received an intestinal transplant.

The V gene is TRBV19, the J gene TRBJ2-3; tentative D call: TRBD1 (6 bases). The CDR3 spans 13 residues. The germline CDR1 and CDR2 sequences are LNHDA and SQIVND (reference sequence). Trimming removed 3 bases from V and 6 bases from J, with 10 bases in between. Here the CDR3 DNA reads TGTGCCAGTAGTATCTCAGGGGAGGATACGCAGTATTTT. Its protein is CASSISGEDTQYF.

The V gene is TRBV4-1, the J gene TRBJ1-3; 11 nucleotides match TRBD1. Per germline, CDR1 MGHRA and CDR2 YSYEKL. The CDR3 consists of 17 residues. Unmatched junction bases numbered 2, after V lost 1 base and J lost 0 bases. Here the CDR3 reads CASSQGTGGLSGNTIYF. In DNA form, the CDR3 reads TGCGCCAGCAGCCAAGGGACAGGGGGCCTCTCTGGAAACACCATATATTTT.

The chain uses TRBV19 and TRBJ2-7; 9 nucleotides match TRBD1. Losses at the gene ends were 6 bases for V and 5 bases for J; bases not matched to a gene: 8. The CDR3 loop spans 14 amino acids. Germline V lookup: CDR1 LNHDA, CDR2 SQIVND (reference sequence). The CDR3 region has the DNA TGTGCCAGTAGAAGGGGGACAGGGATTAACGAGCAGTACTTC. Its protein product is CASRRGTGINEQYF.

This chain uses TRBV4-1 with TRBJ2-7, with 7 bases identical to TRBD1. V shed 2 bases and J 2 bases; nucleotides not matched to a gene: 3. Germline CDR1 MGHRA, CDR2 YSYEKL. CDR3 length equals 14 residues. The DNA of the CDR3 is TGCGCCAGCAGCCAATCCGGGACAGCCTACGAGCAGTACTTC. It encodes CASSQSGTAYEQYF.

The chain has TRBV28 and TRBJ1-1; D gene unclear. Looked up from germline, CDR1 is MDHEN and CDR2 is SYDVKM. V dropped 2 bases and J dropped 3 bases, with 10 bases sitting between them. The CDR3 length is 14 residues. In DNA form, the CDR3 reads TGTGCCAGCAGTTTAAGGAGAAGCCACACTGAAGCTTTCTTT. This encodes CASSLRRSHTEAFF.

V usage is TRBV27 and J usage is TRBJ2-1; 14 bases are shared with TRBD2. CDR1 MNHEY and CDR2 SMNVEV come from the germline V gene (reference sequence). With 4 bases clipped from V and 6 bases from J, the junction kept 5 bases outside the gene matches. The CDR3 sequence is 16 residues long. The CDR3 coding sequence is TGTGCCAGCAGTTGGGGACTAGCGGGAGTTGGCAATGAGCAGTTCTTC. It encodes CASSWGLAGVGNEQFF.

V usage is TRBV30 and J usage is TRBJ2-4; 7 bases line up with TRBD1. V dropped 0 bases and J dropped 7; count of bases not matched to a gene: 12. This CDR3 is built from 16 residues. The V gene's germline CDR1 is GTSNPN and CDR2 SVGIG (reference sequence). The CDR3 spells CAWSVPYITGENIQYF. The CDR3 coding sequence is TGTGCCTGGAGTGTACCCTATATTACAGGGGAGAACATTCAGTACTTC.

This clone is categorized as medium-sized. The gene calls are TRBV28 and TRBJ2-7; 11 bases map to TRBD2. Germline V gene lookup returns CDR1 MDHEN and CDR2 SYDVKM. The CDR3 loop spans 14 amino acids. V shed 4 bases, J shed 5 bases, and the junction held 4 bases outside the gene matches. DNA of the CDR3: TGTGCCAGCAGTTATAGCGGGAGGGTGGACGAGCAGTACTTC. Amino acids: CASSYSGRVDEQYF.

The CDR3 is CASRRETRQSYEQYF. CDR3 in DNA: TGTGCCAGCCGAAGGGAAACAAGACAGTCCTACGAGCAGTACTTC. This chain joins TRBV28 and TRBJ2-7; a possible D gene is TRBD1 (5 bases). Germline lookup yields CDR1 MDHEN and CDR2 SYDVKM. The ends were cut back, 8 bases at V and 1 base at J, with 18 bases in the middle. This CDR3 has 15 amino acids. Using reference TRBV28 and TRBJ2-7 for the parts outside the CDR3, the full variable domain is DVKVTQSSRYLVKRTGEKVFLECVQDMDHENMFWYRQDPGLGLRLIYFSYDVKMKEKGDIPEGYSVSREKKERFSLILESASTNQTSMYLCASRRETRQSYEQYFGPGTRLTVT.

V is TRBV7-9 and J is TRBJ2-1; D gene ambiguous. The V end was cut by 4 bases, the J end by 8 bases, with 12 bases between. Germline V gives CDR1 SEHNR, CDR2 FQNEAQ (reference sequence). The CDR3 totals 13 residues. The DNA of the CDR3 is TGTGCCAGCAGCTCGTCTCTAGGCGATGAGCAGTTCTTC. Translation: CASSSSLGDEQFF.

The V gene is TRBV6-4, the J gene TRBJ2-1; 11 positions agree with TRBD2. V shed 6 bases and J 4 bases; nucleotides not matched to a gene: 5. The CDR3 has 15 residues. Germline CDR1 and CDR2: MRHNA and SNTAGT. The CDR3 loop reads CASSTLAGGYNEQFF. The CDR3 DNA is TGTGCCAGCAGCACCCTAGCGGGGGGATACAATGAGCAGTTCTTC.

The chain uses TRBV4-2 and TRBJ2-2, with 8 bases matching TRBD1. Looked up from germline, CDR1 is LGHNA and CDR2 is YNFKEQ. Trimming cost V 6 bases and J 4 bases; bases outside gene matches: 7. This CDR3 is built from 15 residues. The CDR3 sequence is CASSRTQGGTGELFF. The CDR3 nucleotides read TGTGCCAGCAGTCGTACACAGGGGGGCACCGGGGAGCTGTTTTTT.

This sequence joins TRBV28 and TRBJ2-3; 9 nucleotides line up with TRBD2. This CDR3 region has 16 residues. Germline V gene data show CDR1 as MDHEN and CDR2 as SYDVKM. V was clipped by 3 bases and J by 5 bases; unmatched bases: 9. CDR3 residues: CASSLVAGGHGDTQYF. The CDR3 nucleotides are TGTGCCAGCAGTTTGGTGGCGGGAGGGCATGGAGATACGCAGTATTTT.

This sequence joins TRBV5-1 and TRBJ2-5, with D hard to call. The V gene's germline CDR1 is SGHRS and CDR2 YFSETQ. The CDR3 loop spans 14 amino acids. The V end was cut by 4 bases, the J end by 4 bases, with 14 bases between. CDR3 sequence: CASSPHTKLETQYF. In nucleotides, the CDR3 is TGCGCCAGCAGCCCCCACACCAAGTTAGAGACCCAGTACTTC.

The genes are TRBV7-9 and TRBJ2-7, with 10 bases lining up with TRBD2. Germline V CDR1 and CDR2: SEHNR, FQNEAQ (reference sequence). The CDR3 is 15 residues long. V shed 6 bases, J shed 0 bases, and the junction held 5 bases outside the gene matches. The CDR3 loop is CASSYVAGGSYEQYF. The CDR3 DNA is TGTGCCAGCAGTTACGTAGCGGGGGGCTCCTACGAGCAGTACTTC. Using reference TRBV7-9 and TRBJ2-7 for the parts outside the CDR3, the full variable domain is DTGVSQNPRHKITKRGQNVTFRCDPISEHNRLYWYRQTLGQGPEFLTYFQNEAQLEKSRLLSDRFSAERPKGSFSTLEIQRTEQGDSAMYLCASSYVAGGSYEQYFGPGTRLTVT.

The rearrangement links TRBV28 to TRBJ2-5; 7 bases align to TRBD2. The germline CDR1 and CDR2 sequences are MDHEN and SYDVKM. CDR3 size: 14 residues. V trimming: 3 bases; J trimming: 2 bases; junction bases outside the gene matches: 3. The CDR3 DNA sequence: TGTGCCAGCAGTTTGCTAGCGGAACAAGAGACCCAGTACTTC. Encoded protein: CASSLLAEQETQYF.

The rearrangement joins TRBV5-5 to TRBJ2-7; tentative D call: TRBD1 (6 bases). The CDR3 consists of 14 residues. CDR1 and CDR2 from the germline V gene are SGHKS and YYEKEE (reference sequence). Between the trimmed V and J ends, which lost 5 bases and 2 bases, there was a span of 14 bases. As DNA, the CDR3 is TGTGCCAGCAGTTCTCAACGGACAGCCTACGAGCAGTACTTC. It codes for CASSSQRTAYEQYF.

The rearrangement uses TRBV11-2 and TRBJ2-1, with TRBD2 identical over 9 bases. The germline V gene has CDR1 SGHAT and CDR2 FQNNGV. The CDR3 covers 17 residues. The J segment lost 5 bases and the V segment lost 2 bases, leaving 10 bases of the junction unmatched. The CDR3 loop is CASSLWAAGGLDNEQFF. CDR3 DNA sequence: TGTGCCAGCAGCTTATGGGCGGCGGGAGGGTTGGACAATGAGCAGTTCTTC.

CDR3 region: CASRWGGPIGELFF. The CDR3 DNA reads TGTGCCTCCCGGTGGGGAGGTCCCATCGGGGAGCTGTTTTTT. The rearrangement joins TRBV7-6 to TRBJ2-2; D perhaps matches TRBD2 (6 bases). This CDR3 is built from 14 residues. Germline CDR1 SGHVS, CDR2 FNYEAQ. Trimming took off 11 bases at V and 7 bases at J, with 20 bases between the two ends.

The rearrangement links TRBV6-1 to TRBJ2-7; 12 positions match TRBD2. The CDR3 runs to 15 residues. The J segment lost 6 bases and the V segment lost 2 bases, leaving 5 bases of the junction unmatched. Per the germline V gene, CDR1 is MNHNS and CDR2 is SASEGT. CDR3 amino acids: CASSEKTSGGAEQYF. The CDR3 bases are TGTGCCAGCAGTGAAAAGACTAGCGGGGGCGCCGAGCAGTACTTC.

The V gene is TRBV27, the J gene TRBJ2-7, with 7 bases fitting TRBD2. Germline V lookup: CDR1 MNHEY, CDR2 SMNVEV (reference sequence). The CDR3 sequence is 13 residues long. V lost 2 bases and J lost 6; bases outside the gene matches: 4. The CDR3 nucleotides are TGTGCCAGCAGTTTAGGGGGGGGGTTCGAGCAGTACTTC. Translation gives CASSLGGGFEQYF.

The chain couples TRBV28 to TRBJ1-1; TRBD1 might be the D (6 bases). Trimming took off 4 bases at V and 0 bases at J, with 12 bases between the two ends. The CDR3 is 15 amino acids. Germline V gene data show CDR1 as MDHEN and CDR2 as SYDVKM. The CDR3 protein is CASSWGTNMNTEAFF. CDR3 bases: TGTGCCAGCAGTTGGGGGACAAACATGAACACTGAAGCTTTCTTT. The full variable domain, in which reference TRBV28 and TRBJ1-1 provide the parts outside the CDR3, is DVKVTQSSRYLVKRTGEKVFLECVQDMDHENMFWYRQDPGLGLRLIYFSYDVKMKEKGDIPEGYSVSREKKERFSLILESASTNQTSMYLCASSWGTNMNTEAFFGQGTRLTVV.

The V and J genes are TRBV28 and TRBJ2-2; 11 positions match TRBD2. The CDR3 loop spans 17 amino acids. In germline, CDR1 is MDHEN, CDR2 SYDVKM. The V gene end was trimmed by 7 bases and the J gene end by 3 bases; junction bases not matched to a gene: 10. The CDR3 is CASTDSGRAGDTGELFF. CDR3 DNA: TGTGCCAGCACCGATAGCGGGAGGGCCGGGGACACCGGGGAGCTGTTTTTT.

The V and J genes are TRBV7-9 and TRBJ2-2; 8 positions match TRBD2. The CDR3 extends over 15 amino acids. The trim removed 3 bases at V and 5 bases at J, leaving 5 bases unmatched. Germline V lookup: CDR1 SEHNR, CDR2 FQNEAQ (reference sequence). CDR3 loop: CASSFSGSGTGELFF. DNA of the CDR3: TGTGCCAGCAGCTTCAGCGGGAGCGGAACCGGGGAGCTGTTTTTT.

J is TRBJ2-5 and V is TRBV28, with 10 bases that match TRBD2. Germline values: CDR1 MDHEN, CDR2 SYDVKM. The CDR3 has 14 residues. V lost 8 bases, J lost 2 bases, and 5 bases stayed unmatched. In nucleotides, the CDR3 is TGTGCCAGCTTAACTAGCGGGGATCAAGAGACCCAGTACTTC. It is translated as CASLTSGDQETQYF.

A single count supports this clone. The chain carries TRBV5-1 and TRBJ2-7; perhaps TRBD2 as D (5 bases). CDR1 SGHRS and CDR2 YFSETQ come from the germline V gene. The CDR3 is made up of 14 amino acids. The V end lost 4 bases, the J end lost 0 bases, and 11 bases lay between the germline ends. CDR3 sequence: CASSVLALSYEQYF. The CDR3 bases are TGCGCCAGCAGCGTCTTAGCGCTCTCCTACGAGCAGTACTTC. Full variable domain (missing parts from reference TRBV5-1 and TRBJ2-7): KAGVTQTPRYLIKTRGQQVTLSCSPISGHRSVSWYQQTPGQGLQFLFEYFSETQRNKGNFPGRFSGRQFSNSRSEMNVSTLELGDSALYLCASSVLALSYEQYFGPGTRLTVT.

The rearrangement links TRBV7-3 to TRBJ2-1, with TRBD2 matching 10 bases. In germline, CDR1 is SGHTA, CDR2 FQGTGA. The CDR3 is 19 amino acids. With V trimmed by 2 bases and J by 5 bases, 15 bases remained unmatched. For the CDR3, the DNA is TGTGCCAGCAGCTTACACCCTAGCGGGAGCCTACAACGGAACAATGAGCAGTTCTTC. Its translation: CASSLHPSGSLQRNNEQFF.